This T cell receptor beta chain was retrieved from a study of T cells in Graves' hyperthyroidism and ophthalmopathy. Points from the study as a whole: Ophthalmopathy was predicted by the model a median of roughly 6 months ahead of onset.

This clonotype was observed at least ten times. What it recognizes is unknown. RNA transcripts provided the source from which TCR beta CDR3 regions were amplified. The study used the HTBI primer set for a first-round RT-PCR of the TCR CDR3. TCRdb reanalysed the multiplex PCR reads using MiXCR and keeps one entry per CDR3 protein. Of 600,000 to 700,000 distinct CDR3 sequences in the sample, 14% to 15% are singletons; the top ten hold roughly 4.3%. Ophthalmopathy patients all had a Clinical Activity Score of at least 3, a NOSPECS grade of at least 4 and disease under 3 months old. Germline CDR1 and CDR2: KGHDR and SFDVKD. V lost 4 bases and J lost 2, with 10 bases in between. The CDR3 has 14 amino acids.

The rearrangement uses TRBV24-1 and TRBJ1-2; no clear D gene. Source material: blood. The origin of this receptor is a woman in her thirties or forties with Graves' ophthalmopathy. In nucleotides, the CDR3 is TGTGCCACCAGTGACAGTCCACCAAACTATGGCTACACCTTC. Protein: CATSDSPPNYGYTF.